This is a list of T cell receptor beta chains from one sample in a study of OX40 agonist ivuxolimab in advanced cancers. Libraries were prepared by immunoSEQ multiplex PCR; TCRdb keeps only in-frame clonotypes and omits some of them. Among about 49,000 clones listed, about three quarters were seen once. This sample comprised CD4+ or CD8+ T cells sorted from blood, obtained in a trial of the OX40 agonist ivuxolimab. The receptors come from an adult with an advanced solid tumor such as melanoma, head and neck, liver or kidney cancer. The CDR3 runs from the conserved cysteine through the conserved F or W. The D gene is left open where the match is weak. Expanded clones get a size class; other rows say once, few or many, or leave the size out.

DNA: TGTGCCAGCAGCAAAGAACGGGGGATCAGTGAAAAACTGTTTTTT
CDR3: CASSKERGISEKLFF
J: TRBJ1-4
D: NA
size: NA
V: TRBV21-1

DNA: TGTGCCTGGAGTCAGGACATAGCCTCTGGAAACACCATATATTTT
CDR3: CAWSQDIASGNTIYF
J: TRBJ1-3
D: NA
size: NA
V: TRBV30

DNA: TGTGCCAGCAGCGTAGCCCCCGTGCCCCAGGGGTTGGGCACTGAAGCTTTCTTT
CDR3: CASSVAPVPQGLGTEAFF
J: TRBJ1-1
D: NA
size: medium-sized
V: TRBV9

DNA: TGTGCCAGTAGTGATGCCGGGACAGGGACCACCTACGAGCAGTACTTC
CDR3: CASSDAGTGTTYEQYF
J: TRBJ2-7
D: TRBD1
size: NA
V: TRBV19

DNA: TGTGCCAGCAGCTTAACAGGGACAGGGGAAAAAGAGACCCAGTACTTC
CDR3: CASSLTGTGEKETQYF
J: TRBJ2-5
D: TRBD1
size: NA
V: TRBV7-9

DNA: TGTGCCAGCAGGGACGGACAGGCGGGAACTGAAGCTTTCTTT
CDR3: CASRDGQAGTEAFF
J: TRBJ1-1
D: TRBD1
size: NA
V: TRBV2

DNA: TGTGCCAGCAGAGGGAAGCGGGAGTCCTACAATGAGCAGTTCTTC
CDR3: CASRGKRESYNEQFF
J: TRBJ2-1
D: TRBD2
size: NA
V: TRBV27

DNA: TGTGCCAGCAGAGTCCATAGCGGGAACTCCTACGAGCAGTACTTC
CDR3: CASRVHSGNSYEQYF
J: TRBJ2-7
D: TRBD2
size: NA
V: TRBV28

DNA: TGTGCCAGCTCACCATTTGATACAGGGAATGAAAAACTGTTTTTT
CDR3: CASSPFDTGNEKLFF
J: TRBJ1-4
D: NA
size: NA
V: TRBV18

DNA: TGTGCCTGGCAGGTGAGCTCCTACAATGAGCAGTTCTTC
CDR3: CAWQVSSYNEQFF
J: TRBJ2-1
D: NA
size: NA
V: TRBV30

DNA: TGCGCCAGCAGCCAATTGGATTCCGGGGAGCTGTTTTTT
CDR3: CASSQLDSGELFF
J: TRBJ2-2
D: NA
size: once
V: TRBV4-1

DNA: TGTGCCAGCAGTTACTCGAGAACAGGGGGCAACTATGGCTACACCTTC
CDR3: CASSYSRTGGNYGYTF
J: TRBJ1-2
D: TRBD1
size: many
V: TRBV6-5

DNA: TGTGCCAGTAGTACACCGGGGCAAAACACTGAAGCTTTCTTT
CDR3: CASSTPGQNTEAFF
J: TRBJ1-1
D: NA
size: NA
V: TRBV19

DNA: TGTGCCAGCAGTGAGGACAGGGGTTGGGAGACCCAGTACTTC
CDR3: CASSEDRGWETQYF
J: TRBJ2-5
D: TRBD1
size: NA
V: TRBV25-1

DNA: TGTGCCAGCTCACCCGGACAGGTTGACTCTGGAAACACCATATATTTT
CDR3: CASSPGQVDSGNTIYF
J: TRBJ1-3
D: TRBD1
size: few
V: TRBV18

DNA: TGTGCCAGCAGCTTAGACGGGGACAGGGGCCACGAGCAGTACTTC
CDR3: CASSLDGDRGHEQYF
J: TRBJ2-7
D: TRBD1
size: medium-sized
V: TRBV7-9

DNA: TGTGCTAGTGGTTGGGACGGTTCTGGAAACACCATATATTTT
CDR3: CASGWDGSGNTIYF
J: TRBJ1-3
D: NA
size: once
V: TRBV12-5

DNA: TGTGCCAGCAGCTCCGGACTAGTCCCCGGGGAGCTGTTTTTT
CDR3: CASSSGLVPGELFF
J: TRBJ2-2
D: TRBD2
size: NA
V: TRBV7-7

DNA: TGCGCCAGCAGCCCCCAGGGCACAGATACGCAGTATTTT
CDR3: CASSPQGTDTQYF
J: TRBJ2-3
D: NA
size: NA
V: TRBV5-1

DNA: TGTGCCACCAACATTGGCTCTGGGGCCAACGTCCTGACTTTC
CDR3: CATNIGSGANVLTF
J: TRBJ2-6
D: NA
size: few
V: TRBV19

DNA: TGTGCCAGCAGCAACGGACAGGGGGGGACAGATACGCAGTATTTT
CDR3: CASSNGQGGTDTQYF
J: TRBJ2-3
D: TRBD1
size: NA
V: TRBV5-4

DNA: TGCGCCAGCAGTGAGTTAAGACTAGAGTTCAATGAGCAGTTCTTC
CDR3: CASSELRLEFNEQFF
J: TRBJ2-1
D: NA
size: NA
V: TRBV10-1

DNA: TGTGCCAGCAGTCCGACTGGAGAGCGGGAAAAAGAGACCCAGTACTTC
CDR3: CASSPTGEREKETQYF
J: TRBJ2-5
D: TRBD2
size: NA
V: TRBV28

DNA: TGCAGCGCCTACAGGGGGGGAATCTATGGCTACACCTTC
CDR3: CSAYRGGIYGYTF
J: TRBJ1-2
D: TRBD1
size: NA
V: TRBV29-1

DNA: TGTGCAAGTCGCTCTATGGGGACAGGGAAGGCTGGAAACACCATATATTTT
CDR3: CASRSMGTGKAGNTIYF
J: TRBJ1-3
D: NA
size: NA
V: TRBV12-2